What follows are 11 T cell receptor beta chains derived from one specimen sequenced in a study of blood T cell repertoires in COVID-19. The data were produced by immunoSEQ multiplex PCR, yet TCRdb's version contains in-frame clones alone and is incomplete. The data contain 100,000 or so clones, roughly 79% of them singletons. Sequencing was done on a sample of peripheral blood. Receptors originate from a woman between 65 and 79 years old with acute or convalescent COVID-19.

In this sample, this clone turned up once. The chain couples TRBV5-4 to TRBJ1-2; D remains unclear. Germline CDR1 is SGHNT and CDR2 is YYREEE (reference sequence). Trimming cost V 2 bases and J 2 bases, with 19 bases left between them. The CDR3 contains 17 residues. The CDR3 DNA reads TGTGCCAGCAGCTTACGACTCCCCGGCTCCGTGAACTATGGCTACACCTTC. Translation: CASSLRLPGSVNYGYTF. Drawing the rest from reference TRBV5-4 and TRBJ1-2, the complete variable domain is ETGVTQSPTHLIKTRGQQVTLRCSSQSGHNTVSWYQQALGQGPQFIFQYYREEENGRGNFPPRFSGLQFPNYSSELNVNALELDDSALYLCASSLRLPGSVNYGYTFGSGTRLTVV.

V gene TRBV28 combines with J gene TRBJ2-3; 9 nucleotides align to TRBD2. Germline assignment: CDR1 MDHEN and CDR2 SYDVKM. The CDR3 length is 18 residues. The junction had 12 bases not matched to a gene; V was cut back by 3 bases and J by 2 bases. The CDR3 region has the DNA TGTGCCAGCAGTTTCGGAAAAGGACTAGCGAGTACCACAGATACGCAGTATTTT. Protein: CASSFGKGLASTTDTQYF.

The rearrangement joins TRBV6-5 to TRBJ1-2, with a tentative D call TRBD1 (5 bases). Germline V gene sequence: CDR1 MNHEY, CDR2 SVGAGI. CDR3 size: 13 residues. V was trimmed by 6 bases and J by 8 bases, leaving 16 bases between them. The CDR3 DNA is TGTGCCAGCAGGCCACACCAGGGTTACGGCTACACCTTC. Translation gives CASRPHQGYGYTF.

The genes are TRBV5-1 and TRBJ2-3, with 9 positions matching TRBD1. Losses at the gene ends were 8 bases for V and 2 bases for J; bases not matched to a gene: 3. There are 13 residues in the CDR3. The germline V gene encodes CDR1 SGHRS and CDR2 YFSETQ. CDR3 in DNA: TGCGCCAGTTACAGGGGGCCCACAGATACGCAGTATTTT. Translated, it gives CASYRGPTDTQYF.

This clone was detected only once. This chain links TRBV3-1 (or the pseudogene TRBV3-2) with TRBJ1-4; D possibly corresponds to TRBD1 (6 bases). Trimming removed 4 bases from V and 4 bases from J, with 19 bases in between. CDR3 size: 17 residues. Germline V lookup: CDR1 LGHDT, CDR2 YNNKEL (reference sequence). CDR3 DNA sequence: TGTGCCAGCAGCCCCCCATCCTTTACAGGGAATAATGAAAAACTGTTTTTT. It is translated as CASSPPSFTGNNEKLFF.

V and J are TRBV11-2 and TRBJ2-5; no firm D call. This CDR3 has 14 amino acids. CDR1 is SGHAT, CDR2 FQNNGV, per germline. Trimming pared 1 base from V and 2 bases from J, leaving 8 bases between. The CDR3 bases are TGTGCCAGCAGCTTAGCCACTATACAAGAGACCCAGTACTTC. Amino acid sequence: CASSLATIQETQYF. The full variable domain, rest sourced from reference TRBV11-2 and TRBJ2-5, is EAGVAQSPRYKIIEKRQSVAFWCNPISGHATLYWYQQILGQGPKLLIQFQNNGVVDDSQLPKDRFSAERLKGVDSTLKIQPAKLEDSAVYLCASSLATIQETQYFGPGTRLLVL.

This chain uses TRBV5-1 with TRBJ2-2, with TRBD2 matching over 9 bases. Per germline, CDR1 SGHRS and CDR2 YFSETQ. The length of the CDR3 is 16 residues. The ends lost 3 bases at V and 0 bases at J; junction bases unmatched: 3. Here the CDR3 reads CASSWAGGPNTGELFF. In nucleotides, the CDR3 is TGCGCCAGCAGCTGGGCGGGGGGGCCGAACACCGGGGAGCTGTTTTTT.

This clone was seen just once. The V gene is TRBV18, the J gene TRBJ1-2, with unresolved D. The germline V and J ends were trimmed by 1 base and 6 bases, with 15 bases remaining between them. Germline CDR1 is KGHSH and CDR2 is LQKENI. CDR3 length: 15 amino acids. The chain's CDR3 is CASSPRVGPDDGYTF. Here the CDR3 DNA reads TGTGCCAGCTCACCACGAGTTGGGCCGGATGATGGCTACACCTTC.

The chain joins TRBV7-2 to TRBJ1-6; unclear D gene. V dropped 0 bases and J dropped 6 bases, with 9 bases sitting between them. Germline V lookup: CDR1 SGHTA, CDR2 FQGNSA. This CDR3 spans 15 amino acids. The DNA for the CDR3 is TGTGCCAGCAGCTTAGCCGGGTTGGGTAATTCACCCCTCCACTTT. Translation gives CASSLAGLGNSPLHF. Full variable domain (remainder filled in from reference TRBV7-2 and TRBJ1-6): GAGVSQSPSNKVTEKGKDVELRCDPISGHTALYWYRQSLGQGLEFLIYFQGNSAPDKSGLPSDRFSAERTGGSVSTLTIQRTQQEDSAVYLCASSLAGLGNSPLHFGNGTRLTVT.

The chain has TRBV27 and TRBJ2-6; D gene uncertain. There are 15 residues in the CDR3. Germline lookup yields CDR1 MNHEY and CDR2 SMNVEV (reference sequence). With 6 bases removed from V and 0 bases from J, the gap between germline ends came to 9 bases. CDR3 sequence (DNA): TGTGCCAGCAGACAGCCCAGCTCTGGGGCCAACGTCCTGACTTTC. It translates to CASRQPSSGANVLTF.

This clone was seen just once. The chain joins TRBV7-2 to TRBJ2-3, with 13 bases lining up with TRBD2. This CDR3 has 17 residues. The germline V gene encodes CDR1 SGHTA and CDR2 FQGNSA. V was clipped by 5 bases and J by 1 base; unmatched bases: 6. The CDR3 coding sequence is TGTGCCAGCAGCATCGCCGGGACTAGCGGGGGCACAGATACGCAGTATTTT. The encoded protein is CASSIAGTSGGTDTQYF.